Following are 18 T cell receptor beta chains from one sample sequenced in a study of brain T cells in children with intractable seizures. Sequencing was performed with immunoSEQ multiplex PCR; in TCRdb, only in-frame clones are kept and a portion is missing. The sample shows about 120,000 clones, around 94% of them seen only once. Sequenced material: peripheral blood, taken at surgery. The receptors were gathered from a boy under three years old with hemimegalencephaly and intractable seizures.

CDR3 in DNA: TGTGCCAGCAGCGTTTCCCGGTCGGGAGTTCGCAATGAGCAGTTCTTC. It translates to CASSVSRSGVRNEQFF. The genes are TRBV9 and TRBJ2-1; D is possibly TRBD2 (6 bases). The CDR3 contains 16 residues. The germline CDR1 and CDR2 sequences are SGDLS and YYNGEE. Trimming took 2 bases from V and 6 from J, leaving 18 bases between them.

This chain joins TRBV5-6 and TRBJ2-3, with 7 bases matching TRBD1. The germline V gene has CDR1 SGHDT and CDR2 YYEEEE. With 2 bases clipped from V and 5 bases from J, the junction kept 8 bases outside the gene matches. The CDR3 sequence is 15 residues long. CDR3 nucleotides: TGTGCCAGCAGCTTTACCGGGACAGAGGAAGATACGCAGTATTTT. Its protein is CASSFTGTEEDTQYF.

The chain employs TRBV19 and TRBJ2-7; D is perhaps TRBD2 (6 bases). Per germline, CDR1 LNHDA and CDR2 SQIVND (reference sequence). V gave up 3 bases and J gave up 1 base, with 13 bases separating them. The CDR3 has 15 residues. In DNA form, the CDR3 reads TGTGCCAGTAGTATGGACGGGAGTCTTTCCTACGAGCAGTACTTC. Its protein product is CASSMDGSLSYEQYF.

V and J are TRBV18 and TRBJ2-7, with D unclear. This CDR3 contains 14 residues. Trimming removed 2 bases at V and 1 base at J, with 9 bases between. Germline CDR1 is KGHSH and CDR2 is LQKENI. The CDR3 reads CASSPRTNSYEQYF. The CDR3 nucleotides are TGTGCCAGCTCACCAAGGACCAATTCCTACGAGCAGTACTTC.

The V gene is TRBV29-1, the J gene TRBJ2-1; the D gene could be TRBD1 or TRBD2 (6 bases each). The V gene lost 2 bases and the J gene lost 7 bases, with 12 bases spanning the gap. Germline V gene sequence: CDR1 SQVTM, CDR2 ANQGSEA. This CDR3 has 13 residues. The CDR3 region is CSVERGRGNEQFF. The CDR3, as DNA: TGCAGCGTTGAACGGGGGCGGGGTAATGAGCAGTTCTTC.

J is TRBJ2-2 and V is TRBV19, with 7 bases aligning to TRBD2. V dropped 4 bases and J dropped 5; count of bases not matched to a gene: 4. CDR1 is LNHDA and CDR2 is SQIVND in the germline V gene (reference sequence). The CDR3 consists of 14 residues. The CDR3, as DNA: TGTGCCAGTAGTAGCGGGAGCGGGACCGGGGAGCTGTTTTTT. It encodes CASSSGSGTGELFF.

The V gene is TRBV5-7, the J gene TRBJ2-7; D is perhaps TRBD1 (6 bases). TRBV5-7 is noted as an ORF with a role that remains uncertain. The CDR3 covers 14 residues. The V end lost 6 bases, the J end lost 0 bases, and 13 bases lay between the germline ends. CDR3 amino acids: CASNFRDTSYEQYF. CDR3 sequence (DNA): TGTGCCAGCAACTTCCGGGACACCTCCTACGAGCAGTACTTC.

In this sample, this clone turned up once. CDR3 amino acids: CASSLDRQTGELFF. CDR3 coding DNA: TGTGCCAGCAGTTTGGACAGACAGACCGGGGAGCTGTTTTTT. The J gene is TRBJ2-2, the V gene TRBV7-9, with TRBD1 as a possible D gene (6 bases). This CDR3 has 14 residues. Trimming left V 6 bases short and J 5 bases short, with 13 bases between. The germline gives CDR1 SEHNR, CDR2 FQNEAQ (reference sequence).

The V and J genes are TRBV6-5 and TRBJ1-3; 7 bases agree with TRBD1. V trimming: 6 bases; J trimming: 0 bases; junction bases outside the gene matches: 5. Germline CDR1 and CDR2: MNHEY and SVGAGI. This CDR3 is 15 amino acids long. The CDR3 DNA reads as TGTGCCAGCAGCACCGGGACAGACTCTGGAAACACCATATATTTT. Its protein product is CASSTGTDSGNTIYF.

The chain employs TRBV7-9 and TRBJ2-2; unclear D gene. The CDR3 is 14 amino acids. The germline gives CDR1 SEHNR, CDR2 FQNEAQ (reference sequence). V lost 5 bases to trimming and J lost 1 base, with 8 bases between them. CDR3 residues: CASSPSGNTGELFF. The CDR3 DNA is TGTGCCAGCAGCCCCAGTGGGAACACCGGGGAGCTGTTTTTT.

This clone was seen only once. The rearrangement links TRBV7-3 to TRBJ2-7; D remains unclear. The CDR3 is 14 residues long. Germline CDR1 is SGHTA and CDR2 is FQGTGA. V lost 6 bases, J lost 0 bases, and 12 bases lay in between. This CDR3 reads CASRPSPVSYEQYF. CDR3 nucleotides: TGTGCCAGCAGACCCTCGCCAGTCTCCTACGAGCAGTACTTC. Looking up the rest from reference TRBV7-3 and TRBJ2-7 gives the full variable domain: GAGVSQTPSNKVTEKGKYVELRCDPISGHTALYWYRQSLGQGPEFLIYFQGTGAADDSGLPNDRFFAVRPEGSVSTLKIQRTERGDSAVYLCASRPSPVSYEQYFGPGTRLTVT.

The rearrangement links TRBV5-1 to TRBJ2-7; 12 nucleotides align to TRBD1. Trimming cost V 4 bases and J 4 bases; bases outside gene matches: 9. The CDR3 has 16 residues. The germline gives CDR1 SGHRS, CDR2 YFSETQ. The CDR3 nucleotides read TGCGCCAGCAGCCATGGTCGGGACAGGGGGCTTTACGAGCAGTACTTC. Translated, it gives CASSHGRDRGLYEQYF.

V gene TRBV5-4 combines with J gene TRBJ1-1; D not resolved. Trimming removed 4 bases from V and 0 bases from J, with 16 bases in between. From germline, CDR1 is SGHNT and CDR2 YYREEE (reference sequence). The CDR3 totals 16 residues. CDR3 bases: TGTGCCAGCAGCCGCGGTGGCAGAGGAATGAACACTGAAGCTTTCTTT. Residues: CASSRGGRGMNTEAFF.

CDR3 nucleotide sequence: TGCAGTGCTAGTCAGGGCGCAAATTCACCCCTCCACTTT. Translating gives CSASQGANSPLHF. The chain links TRBV20-1 to TRBJ1-6; tentative D call: TRBD1 (5 bases). V was pared by 3 bases and J by 7 bases, with 10 bases between. Germline V lookup: CDR1 DFQATT, CDR2 SNEGSKA (reference sequence). The CDR3 spans 13 residues.

This chain connects TRBV10-3 to TRBJ2-5, with D perhaps TRBD2 (5 bases). With 4 bases removed from V and 0 bases from J, the gap between germline ends came to 15 bases. The CDR3 runs to 16 residues. Germline V gene lookup returns CDR1 ENHRY and CDR2 SYGVKD. The CDR3 DNA follows: TGTGCCATCAGTGGTATAAGCGGACTGTACCAAGAGACCCAGTACTTC. It specifies CAISGISGLYQETQYF.

The chain employs TRBV6-1 and TRBJ2-3, with 14 bases aligning to TRBD2. This CDR3 contains 18 residues. Germline values: CDR1 MNHNS, CDR2 SASEGT. Trimming at V came to 3 bases and at J to 0 bases, leaving 5 bases not matched to a gene. CDR3 loop: CASSERLAGGSSTDTQYF. For the CDR3, the DNA is TGTGCCAGCAGTGAGCGACTAGCGGGAGGGTCTAGCACAGATACGCAGTATTTT.

The chain joins TRBV6-5 to TRBJ2-5; D not certain. There are 13 residues in the CDR3. With 2 bases removed from V and 5 bases from J, the gap between germline ends came to 9 bases. Germline V gene data show CDR1 as MNHEY and CDR2 as SVGAGI. The CDR3 DNA is TGTGCCAGCAGTTACCTTGTTGGGGAGACCCAGTACTTC. It is translated as CASSYLVGETQYF.

The rearrangement joins TRBV7-9 to TRBJ1-6, with a weak D call TRBD1 (5 bases). The germline V gene has CDR1 SEHNR and CDR2 FQNEAQ (reference sequence). CDR3 length: 13 amino acids. The V gene lost 5 bases and the J gene lost 8 bases, with 10 bases spanning the gap. CDR3 nucleotide sequence: TGTGCCAGCAGCGCCCTCAGGGATTCACCCCTCCACTTT. It specifies CASSALRDSPLHF.